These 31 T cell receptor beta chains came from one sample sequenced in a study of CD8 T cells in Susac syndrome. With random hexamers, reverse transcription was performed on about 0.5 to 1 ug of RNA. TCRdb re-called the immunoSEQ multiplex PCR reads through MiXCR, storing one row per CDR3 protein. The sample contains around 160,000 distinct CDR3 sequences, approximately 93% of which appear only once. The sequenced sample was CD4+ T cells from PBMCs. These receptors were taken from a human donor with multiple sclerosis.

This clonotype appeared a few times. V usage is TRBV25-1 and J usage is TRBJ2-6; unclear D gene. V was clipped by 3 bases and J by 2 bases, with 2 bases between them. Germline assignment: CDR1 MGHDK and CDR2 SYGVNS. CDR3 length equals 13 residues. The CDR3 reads CASSEAGANVLTF. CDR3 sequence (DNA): TGTGCCAGCAGTGAGGCTGGGGCCAACGTCCTGACTTTC.

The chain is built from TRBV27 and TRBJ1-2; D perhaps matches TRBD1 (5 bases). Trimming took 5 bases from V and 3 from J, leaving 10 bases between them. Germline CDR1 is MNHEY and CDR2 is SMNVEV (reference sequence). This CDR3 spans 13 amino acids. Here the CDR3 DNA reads TGTGCCAGCAGTACACAGGTTCACTATGGCTACACCTTC. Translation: CASSTQVHYGYTF.

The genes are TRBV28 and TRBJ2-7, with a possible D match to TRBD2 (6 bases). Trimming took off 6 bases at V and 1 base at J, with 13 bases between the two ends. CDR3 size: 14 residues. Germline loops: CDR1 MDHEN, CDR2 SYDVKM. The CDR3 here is CASRGREFSYEQYF. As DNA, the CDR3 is TGTGCCAGCAGAGGCCGGGAGTTTTCCTACGAGCAGTACTTC.

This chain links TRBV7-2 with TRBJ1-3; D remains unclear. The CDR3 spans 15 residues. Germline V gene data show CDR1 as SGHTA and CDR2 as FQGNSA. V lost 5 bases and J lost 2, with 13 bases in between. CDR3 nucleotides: TGTGCCAGCAGCGACCAGGTTGGGCCTGGAAACACCATATATTTT. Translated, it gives CASSDQVGPGNTIYF.

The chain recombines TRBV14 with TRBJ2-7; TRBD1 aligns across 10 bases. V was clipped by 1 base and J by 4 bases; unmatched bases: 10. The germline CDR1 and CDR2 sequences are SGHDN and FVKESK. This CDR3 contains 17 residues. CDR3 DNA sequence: TGTGCCAGCAGCCAAGCCCCCCGTGGGACAGGGGAGTACGAGCAGTACTTC. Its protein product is CASSQAPRGTGEYEQYF.

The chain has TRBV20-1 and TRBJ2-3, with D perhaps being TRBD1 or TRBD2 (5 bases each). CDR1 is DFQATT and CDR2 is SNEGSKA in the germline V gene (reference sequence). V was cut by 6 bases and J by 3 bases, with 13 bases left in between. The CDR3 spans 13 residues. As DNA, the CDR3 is TGCAGTGCCGAGGGGCGGAGTACAGATACGCAGTATTTT. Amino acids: CSAEGRSTDTQYF.

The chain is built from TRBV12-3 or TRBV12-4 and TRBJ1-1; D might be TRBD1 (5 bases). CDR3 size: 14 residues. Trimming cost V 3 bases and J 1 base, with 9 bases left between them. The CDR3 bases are TGTGCCAGCAGTTTTAGCGGACAGAACACTGAAGCTTTCTTT. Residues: CASSFSGQNTEAFF.

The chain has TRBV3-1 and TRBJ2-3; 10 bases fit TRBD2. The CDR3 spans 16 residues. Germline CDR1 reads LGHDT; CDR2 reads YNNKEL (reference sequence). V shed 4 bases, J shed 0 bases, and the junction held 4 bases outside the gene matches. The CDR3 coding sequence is TGTGCCAGCAGCCGCCTGACTAGCGGGAGCACAGATACGCAGTATTTT. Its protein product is CASSRLTSGSTDTQYF.

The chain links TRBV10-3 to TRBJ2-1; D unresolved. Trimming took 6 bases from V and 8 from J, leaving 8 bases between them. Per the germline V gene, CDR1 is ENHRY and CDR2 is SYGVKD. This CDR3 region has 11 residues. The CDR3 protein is CAIRQTYEQFF. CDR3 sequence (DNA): TGTGCCATCAGGCAGACTTATGAGCAGTTCTTC.

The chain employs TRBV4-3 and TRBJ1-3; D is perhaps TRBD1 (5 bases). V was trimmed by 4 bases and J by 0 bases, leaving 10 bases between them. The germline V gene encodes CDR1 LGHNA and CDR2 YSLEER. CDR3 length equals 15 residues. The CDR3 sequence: CASSPVGDSGNTIYF. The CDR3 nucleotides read TGCGCCAGCAGCCCCGTGGGGGACTCTGGAAACACCATATATTTT.

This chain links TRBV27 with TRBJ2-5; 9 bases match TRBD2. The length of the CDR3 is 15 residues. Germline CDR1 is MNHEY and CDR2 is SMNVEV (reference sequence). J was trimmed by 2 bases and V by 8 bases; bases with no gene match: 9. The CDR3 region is CASGGASGNQETQYF. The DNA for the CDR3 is TGTGCCAGCGGCGGAGCTAGCGGGAATCAAGAGACCCAGTACTTC.

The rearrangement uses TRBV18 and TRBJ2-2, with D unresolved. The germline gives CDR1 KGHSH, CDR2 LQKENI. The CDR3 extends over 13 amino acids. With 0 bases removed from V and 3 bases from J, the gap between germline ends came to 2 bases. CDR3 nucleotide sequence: TGTGCCAGCTCACCACCGGACACCGGGGAGCTGTTTTTT. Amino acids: CASSPPDTGELFF.

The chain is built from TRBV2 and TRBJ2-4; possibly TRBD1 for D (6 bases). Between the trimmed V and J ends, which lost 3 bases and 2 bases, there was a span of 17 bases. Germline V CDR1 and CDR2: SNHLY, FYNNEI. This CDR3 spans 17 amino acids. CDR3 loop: CASSEPYRDPPKNIQYF. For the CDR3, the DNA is TGTGCCAGCAGTGAGCCCTACAGGGACCCCCCCAAAAACATTCAGTACTTC.

The CDR3 loop reads CASSSHGAGENTEAFF. The CDR3 DNA sequence: TGTGCCAGCAGTTCTCACGGGGCAGGGGAAAACACTGAAGCTTTCTTT. The chain joins TRBV6-5 to TRBJ1-1; possible D gene TRBD1, 6 bases. This CDR3 has 16 amino acids. Germline V gene lookup returns CDR1 MNHEY and CDR2 SVGAGI. The V end was cut by 4 bases, the J end by 2 bases, with 17 bases between.

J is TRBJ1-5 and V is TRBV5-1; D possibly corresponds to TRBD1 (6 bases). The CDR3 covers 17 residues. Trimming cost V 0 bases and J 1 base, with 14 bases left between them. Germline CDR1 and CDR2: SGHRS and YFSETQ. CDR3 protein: CASSLDGGASSNQPQHF. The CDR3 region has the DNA TGCGCCAGCAGCTTGGACGGGGGCGCGTCGAGCAATCAGCCCCAGCATTTT. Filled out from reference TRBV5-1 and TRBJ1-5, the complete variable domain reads KAGVTQTPRYLIKTRGQQVTLSCSPISGHRSVSWYQQTPGQGLQFLFEYFSETQRNKGNFPGRFSGRQFSNSRSEMNVSTLELGDSALYLCASSLDGGASSNQPQHFGDGTRLSIL.

The chain's CDR3 is CASSFGRSGDTQYF. The CDR3 bases are TGTGCCAGCAGCTTTGGTCGGAGTGGAGATACGCAGTATTTT. This chain connects TRBV7-9 to TRBJ2-3, with unresolved D. Germline V lookup: CDR1 SEHNR, CDR2 FQNEAQ (reference sequence). Trimming cost V 3 bases and J 5 bases, with 12 bases left between them. The CDR3 has 14 residues.

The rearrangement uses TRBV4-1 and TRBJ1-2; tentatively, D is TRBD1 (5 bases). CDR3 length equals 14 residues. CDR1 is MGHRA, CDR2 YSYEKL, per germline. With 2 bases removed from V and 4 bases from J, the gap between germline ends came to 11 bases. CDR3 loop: CASSQTGQIYGYTF. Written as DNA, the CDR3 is TGCGCCAGCAGCCAAACCGGACAAATCTATGGCTACACCTTC.

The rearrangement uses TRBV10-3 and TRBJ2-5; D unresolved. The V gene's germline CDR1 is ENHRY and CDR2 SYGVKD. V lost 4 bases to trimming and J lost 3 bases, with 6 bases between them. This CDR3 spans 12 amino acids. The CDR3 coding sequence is TGTGCCATCAGTGCCACAGAAGAGACCCAGTACTTC. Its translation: CAISATEETQYF.

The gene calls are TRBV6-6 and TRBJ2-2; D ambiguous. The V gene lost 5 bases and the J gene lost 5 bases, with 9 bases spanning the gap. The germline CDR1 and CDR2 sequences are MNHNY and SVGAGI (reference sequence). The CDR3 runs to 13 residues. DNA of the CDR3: TGTGCCAGCAGTACCTACAGTACCGGGGAGCTGTTTTTT. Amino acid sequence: CASSTYSTGELFF.

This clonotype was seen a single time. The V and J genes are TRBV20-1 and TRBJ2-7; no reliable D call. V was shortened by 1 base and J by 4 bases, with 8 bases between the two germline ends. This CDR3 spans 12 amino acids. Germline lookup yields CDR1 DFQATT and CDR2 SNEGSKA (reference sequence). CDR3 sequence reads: CSARGRVYEQYF. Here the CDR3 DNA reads TGCAGTGCTAGAGGACGGGTATACGAGCAGTACTTC.

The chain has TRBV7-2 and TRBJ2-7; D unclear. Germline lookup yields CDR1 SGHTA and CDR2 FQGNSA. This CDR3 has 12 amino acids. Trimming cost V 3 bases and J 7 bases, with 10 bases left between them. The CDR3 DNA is TGTGCCAGCAGCTTCTCGGCGCGGGAGCAGTACTTC. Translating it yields CASSFSAREQYF.

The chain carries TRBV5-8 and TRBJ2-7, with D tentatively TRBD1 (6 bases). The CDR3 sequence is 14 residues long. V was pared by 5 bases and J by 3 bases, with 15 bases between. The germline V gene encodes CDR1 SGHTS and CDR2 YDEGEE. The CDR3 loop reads CASSSTGIIYEQYF. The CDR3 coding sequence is TGTGCCAGCAGTAGTACAGGGATAATCTACGAGCAGTACTTC. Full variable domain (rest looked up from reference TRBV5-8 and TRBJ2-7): EAGVTQSPTHLIKTRGQQATLRCSPISGHTSVYWYQQALGLGLQFLLWYDEGEERNRGNFPPRFSGRQFPNYSSELNVNALELEDSALYLCASSSTGIIYEQYFGPGTRLTVT.

The CDR3 protein is CASSQREGGWSYNEQFF. Written as DNA, the CDR3 is TGCGCCAGCAGCCAGAGGGAAGGTGGATGGTCCTACAATGAGCAGTTCTTC. V is TRBV4-3 and J is TRBJ2-1; the D gene is possibly TRBD2 (5 bases). This CDR3 has 17 amino acids. The V end lost 3 bases, the J end lost 1 base, and 16 bases lay between the germline ends. CDR1 and CDR2 (germline): LGHNA, YSLEER.

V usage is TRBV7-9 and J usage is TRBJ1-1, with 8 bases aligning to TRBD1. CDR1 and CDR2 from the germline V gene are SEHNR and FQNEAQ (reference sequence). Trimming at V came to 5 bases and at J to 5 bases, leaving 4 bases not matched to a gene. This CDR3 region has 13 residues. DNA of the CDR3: TGTGCCAGCAGCAAGCAGGGGGCAACTGAAGCTTTCTTT. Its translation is CASSKQGATEAFF.

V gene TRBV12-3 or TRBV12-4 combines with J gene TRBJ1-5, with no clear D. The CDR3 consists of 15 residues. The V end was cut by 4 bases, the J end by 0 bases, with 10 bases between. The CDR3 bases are TGTGCCAGCAGTTACGGAGTCTATAGCAATCAGCCCCAGCATTTT. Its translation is CASSYGVYSNQPQHF.

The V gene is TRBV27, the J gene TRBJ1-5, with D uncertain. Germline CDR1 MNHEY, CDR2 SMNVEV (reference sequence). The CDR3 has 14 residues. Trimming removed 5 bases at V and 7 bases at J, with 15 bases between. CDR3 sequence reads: CASSPHGVGQPQHF. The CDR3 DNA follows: TGTGCCAGCAGTCCCCATGGGGTTGGACAGCCCCAGCATTTT.

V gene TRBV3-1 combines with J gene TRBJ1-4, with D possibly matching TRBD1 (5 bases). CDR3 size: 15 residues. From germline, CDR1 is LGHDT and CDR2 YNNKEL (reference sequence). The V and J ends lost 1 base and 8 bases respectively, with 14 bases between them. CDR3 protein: CASSQVPGEEEKLFF. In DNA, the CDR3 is TGTGCCAGCAGCCAAGTGCCGGGGGAGGAAGAAAAACTGTTTTTT.

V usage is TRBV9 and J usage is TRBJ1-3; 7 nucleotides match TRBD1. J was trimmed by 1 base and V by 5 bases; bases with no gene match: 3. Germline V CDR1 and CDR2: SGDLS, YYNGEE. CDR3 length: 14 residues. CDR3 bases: TGTGCCAGCAGTGAGGGACAGTCTGGAAACACCATATATTTT. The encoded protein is CASSEGQSGNTIYF. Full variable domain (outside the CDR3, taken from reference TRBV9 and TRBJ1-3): DSGVTQTPKHLITATGQRVTLRCSPRSGDLSVYWYQQSLDQGLQFLIQYYNGEERAKGNILERFSAQQFPDLHSELNLSSLELGDSALYFCASSEGQSGNTIYFGEGSWLTVV.

DNA of the CDR3: TGTGCCAGCAGTCCCGACAGGGCAGAGACCCAGTACTTC. Encoded protein: CASSPDRAETQYF. The chain combines TRBV2 with TRBJ2-5; the match to TRBD1 covers 7 bases. The J segment lost 4 bases and the V segment lost 5 bases, leaving 4 bases of the junction unmatched. CDR3 size: 13 residues. Germline lookup yields CDR1 SNHLY and CDR2 FYNNEI.

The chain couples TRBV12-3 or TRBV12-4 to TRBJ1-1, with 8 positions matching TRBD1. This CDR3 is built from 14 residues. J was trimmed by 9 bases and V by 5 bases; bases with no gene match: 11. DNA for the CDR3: TGTGCCAGCAGTCGGGACAGGCGGGGTATGAAAGCTTTCTTT. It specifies CASSRDRRGMKAFF.

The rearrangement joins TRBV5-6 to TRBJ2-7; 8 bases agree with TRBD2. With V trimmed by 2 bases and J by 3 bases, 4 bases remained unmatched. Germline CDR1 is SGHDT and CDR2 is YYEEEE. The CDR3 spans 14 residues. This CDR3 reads CASSFLAGDYEQYF. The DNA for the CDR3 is TGTGCCAGCAGCTTCCTAGCGGGCGACTACGAGCAGTACTTC.